Sequencing of this T cell receptor beta chain was carried out in a study of OX40 agonist ivuxolimab in advanced cancers. In terms of the full investigation: Ivuxolimab, which targeted the costimulatory receptor OX40 (CD134), was an agonistic, fully human IgG2 monoclonal antibody. The purpose of peripheral TCRbeta sequencing was to test whether ivuxolimab changed TCR sequence diversity and led to clonal T-cell expansion. Prior anti-PD-1, anti-PD-L1 or anti-CTLA-4 therapy was permitted, and checkpoint inhibitors had been received by around 39% of dose-escalation patients. Of the approximately 50 patients in dose escalation, about 19 had hepatocellular carcinoma, roughly 15 had melanoma, 9 had renal cell carcinoma and 9 had head and neck cancer. Intravenous ivuxolimab was administered to patients every 2 weeks at six dose levels: 0.01, 0.1, 0.3, 1.5, 3 and 10 mg/kg. Partial responses occurred in three dose-escalation patients, of whom one had hepatocellular carcinoma and two had cutaneous melanoma. The paper covers the monotherapy dose-escalation part of the phase I ivuxolimab trial, which included N of about 50 patients. In the dose-escalation cohort, 70% to 85% of patients were male, and the mean age was around 65 years with a range of about 20 to 80.

Patients with autoimmune disease history or receiving systemic immunosuppression were excluded from the trial. In every dose cohort, peripheral blood was drawn for TCR sequencing at baseline, cycle 4 day 1, and cycle 7 day 1. The samples were drawn from a first-in-human, open-label, multicenter phase I dose-escalation trial of ivuxolimab. The trial enrolled adults with locally advanced or metastatic head and neck squamous cell, hepatocellular, melanoma or renal cell carcinoma. CD4+ and CD8+ T cells were sorted separately from peripheral blood before TCR sequencing. General study outcomes and caveats: After ivuxolimab, expanded clones were on average more numerous among CD8+ T cells than among CD4+ T cells. In the 0.1-3.0 mg/kg groups, partial responders had among the lowest normalized peripheral clonal expansion, particularly in CD8+ T cells. Low levels of normalized T-cell clonal expansion were also seen in some nonresponding patients. Clonal expansion of both CD4+ and CD8+ blood T cells was observed from baseline to week 6 at doses 0.1 to 3.0 mg/kg. The antigen specificity of the peripheral T cells that underwent clonal expansion was not determined.

As for this clone: It lacks a known antigen. No quality values exist for individual bases; no much larger clone is one base distant.

Reading the germline V gene gives CDR1 MGHRA and CDR2 YSYEKL. For this chain, trimming is 7 bases at the V end and 11 bases at the J end, and the number of junction bases without a gene match is 13. Inclusive of the bounding cysteine and phenylalanine, the CDR3 is 14 residues long. Only the CDR3 DNA is retained, 42 bases long and in frame from the first base. For sequencing of the TCRbeta CDR3 region, genomic DNA was extracted from the sorted cells. The immunoSEQ Assay was used for sequencing of TCRbeta CDR3 regions. Drawn from immuneACCESS, this table holds only the in-frame rearrangements with V and J called that TCRdb kept. Clones are partly lost; checked studies trace under half to an unresolved V gene and leave the rest unexplained. This sample holds 70,000 to 80,000 clones; about nine tenths were observed only once. 0.7% to 0.9% of the sample is held by the ten biggest clonotypes.

This TCR was sampled from an adult with an advanced solid tumor such as melanoma, head and neck, liver or kidney cancer. The source was CD4+ or CD8+ T cells sorted from blood, collected in a trial of the OX40 agonist ivuxolimab. This receptor chain uses TRBV4-1 and TRBJ2-7; 11 nucleotides in the junction match TRBD2. The CDR3 reads CASIHGTSGLDKYF. The sequenced DNA is TGCGCCAGCATCCACGGGACTAGCGGCCTCGATAAGTACTTC.